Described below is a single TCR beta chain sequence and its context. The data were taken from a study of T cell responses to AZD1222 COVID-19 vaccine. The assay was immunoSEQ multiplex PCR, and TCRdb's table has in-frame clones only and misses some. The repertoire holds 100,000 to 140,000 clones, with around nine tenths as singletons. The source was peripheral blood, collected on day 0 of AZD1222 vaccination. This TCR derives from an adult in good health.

For the CDR3, the DNA is TGTGCCAGCAGTCACACTAGGGGCCGATCTGGGGCCAACGTCCTGACTTTC. Protein sequence: CASSHTRGRSGANVLTF. The chain joins TRBV7-6 to TRBJ2-6; D is perhaps TRBD1 or TRBD2 (5 bases each). V shed 6 bases and J shed 1 base, with 16 bases lying between them. The germline V gene encodes CDR1 SGHVS and CDR2 FNYEAQ. The CDR3 has 17 amino acids.